These 7 T cell receptor beta chains share one sample of origin, sequenced in a study of cytomegalovirus exposure and HLA in healthy donors. This PCR relied on a set of 60 Vbeta primers and 13 Jbeta primers. Assay used: immunoSEQ multiplex PCR; TCRdb lists only in-frame clones, some missing. The sample shows around 200,000 clones, 75% to 85% of them seen only once. The sequencing sample was made of PBMCs. The receptors shown here come from a woman aged 50 to 60 in good health and CMV-seronegative.

The V call is TRBV5-5, the J call TRBJ1-1; 8 nucleotides align to TRBD1. After removal of 4 bases from V and 4 bases from J, the junction contained 9 bases not matched to a gene. Germline V lookup: CDR1 SGHKS, CDR2 YYEKEE (reference sequence). The CDR3 consists of 15 residues. The CDR3 region is CASSHGQGIITEAFF. CDR3 DNA sequence: TGTGCCAGCAGCCACGGACAGGGCATTATCACTGAAGCTTTCTTT.

The chain is built from TRBV28 and TRBJ2-7, with D perhaps TRBD2 (6 bases). Trimming pared 4 bases from V and 4 bases from J, leaving 17 bases between. The CDR3 is 15 amino acids. Germline V CDR1 and CDR2: MDHEN, SYDVKM. The CDR3 bases are TGTGCCAGCAGTTCCCTTCGCGGGGACTCATACGAGCAGTACTTC. As protein: CASSSLRGDSYEQYF.

This chain links TRBV6-5 with TRBJ1-3; D gene uncertain. The CDR3 extends over 15 amino acids. Trimming removed 2 bases at V and 0 bases at J, with 8 bases between. Germline V lookup: CDR1 MNHEY, CDR2 SVGAGI. The CDR3: CASSYPAVSGNTIYF. The CDR3, as DNA: TGTGCCAGCAGTTACCCCGCAGTCTCTGGAAACACCATATATTTT.

The chain employs TRBV7-2 and TRBJ2-7, with no clear D. The germline gives CDR1 SGHTA, CDR2 FQGNSA. There are 14 residues in the CDR3. Trimming took off 4 bases at V and 0 bases at J, with 10 bases between the two ends. CDR3 in DNA: TGTGCCAGCAGCTCCCGTTCCAGCTCCTACGAGCAGTACTTC. Its protein is CASSSRSSSYEQYF. The variable domain in full, completed from reference TRBV7-2 and TRBJ2-7, reads GAGVSQSPSNKVTEKGKDVELRCDPISGHTALYWYRQSLGQGLEFLIYFQGNSAPDKSGLPSDRFSAERTGGSVSTLTIQRTQQEDSAVYLCASSSRSSSYEQYFGPGTRLTVT.

The chain employs TRBV19 and TRBJ2-1; 11 bases match TRBD2. Trimming at V came to 5 bases and at J to 4 bases, leaving 4 bases not matched to a gene. Germline CDR1 reads LNHDA; CDR2 reads SQIVND (reference sequence). The CDR3 loop spans 15 amino acids. CDR3 in amino acids: CASSVLAGEYNEQFF. The DNA of the CDR3 is TGTGCCAGTAGTGTACTAGCGGGGGAGTACAATGAGCAGTTCTTC.

The chain couples TRBV14 to TRBJ2-1; a weak D match, TRBD2 (6 bases). The CDR3 consists of 17 residues. V was trimmed by 3 bases and J by 1 base, leaving 16 bases between them. Germline CDR1 is SGHDN and CDR2 is FVKESK. In DNA, the CDR3 is TGTGCCAGCAGCCACCGACTAGTCCCACGTTCCTACAATGAGCAGTTCTTC. It codes for CASSHRLVPRSYNEQFF.

The V and J genes are TRBV7-2 and TRBJ1-2, with D maybe TRBD1 (5 bases). Germline V lookup: CDR1 SGHTA, CDR2 FQGNSA. The CDR3 runs 12 residues. Trimming took off 6 bases at V and 4 bases at J, with 9 bases between the two ends. The CDR3 DNA follows: TGTGCCAGCAGTCACGACAGCTATGGCTACACCTTC. It specifies CASSHDSYGYTF.